This TCR beta chain originates from a study of blood T cell repertoires in COVID-19. Using immunoSEQ multiplex PCR, the repertoire was profiled, and TCRdb retains in-frame clones only, with some absent. Here the sample spans under 250,000 clones, 83% being singletons. The TCR originated in a woman between 65 and 79 years old with active or convalescent COVID-19. What was sequenced was peripheral blood.

CDR3 sequence: CASNLVAGWGGYTF. The CDR3, as DNA: TGTGCCAGCAATCTCGTGGCGGGGTGGGGTGGCTACACCTTC. This rearrangement joins TRBV2 to TRBJ1-2; D gene ambiguous. Germline V gene sequence: CDR1 SNHLY, CDR2 FYNNEI. CDR3 size: 14 residues. The V and J ends lost 7 bases and 7 bases respectively, with 19 bases between them.